A single sample gave rise to the 28 T cell receptor beta chains below, sequenced in a study of PD-L1 blockade in urothelial cancer. Clones were sequenced by immunoSEQ multiplex PCR, and TCRdb holds only the in-frame ones, with some missing. The top ten clones hold 20% to 25% of a sample with about 45,000 clones, more than 70% of them seen once. The time point was: pretreatment peripheral blood. The sequencing here drew on PBMCs, taken around atezolizumab (anti-PD-L1) treatment. The source of these receptors is a donor aged 40 or over with urothelial cancer.

The gene calls are TRBV4-3 and TRBJ2-2, with 8 bases fitting TRBD1. Germline loops: CDR1 LGHNA, CDR2 YSLEER. J lost 3 bases, V lost 7 bases, and 4 bases had no gene match. The CDR3 sequence is 14 residues long. CDR3 in amino acids: CASTGQAHTGELFF. The CDR3 region has the DNA TGCGCCAGCACGGGACAGGCCCACACCGGGGAGCTGTTTTTT.

This chain connects TRBV11-3 to TRBJ2-5; no reliable D call. The CDR3 runs 13 residues. V was clipped by 5 bases and J by 5 bases, with 12 bases between them. Germline V CDR1 and CDR2: SGHNT, YENEEA. CDR3 protein: CASSTATAETQYF. CDR3 sequence (DNA): TGTGCCAGCAGCACCGCCACAGCTGAGACCCAGTACTTC.

This clone was recorded once. The V call is TRBV7-2, the J call TRBJ2-2, with 12 bases that match TRBD2. Germline V gives CDR1 SGHTA, CDR2 FQGNSA. This CDR3 comprises 18 residues. V lost 5 bases, J lost 7 bases, and 14 bases stayed unmatched. The CDR3 reads CASSPRGLAGGRGGELFF. The CDR3 DNA reads as TGTGCCAGCAGCCCCCGTGGGCTAGCGGGAGGGCGTGGCGGGGAGCTGTTTTTT.

The chain couples TRBV6-5 to TRBJ1-2; the D gene is possibly TRBD1 (5 bases). CDR3 size: 15 residues. The germline V and J ends were trimmed by 0 bases and 4 bases, with 12 bases remaining between them. From germline, CDR1 is MNHEY and CDR2 SVGAGI. CDR3 coding DNA: TGTGCCAGCAGTTACTCGATCATGGGGGGCTATGGCTACACCTTC. Amino acid sequence: CASSYSIMGGYGYTF.

The J gene is TRBJ2-1, the V gene TRBV7-3; 9 nucleotides match TRBD2. CDR3 size: 17 residues. V lost 5 bases to trimming and J lost 0 bases; unmatched junction nucleotides: 8. In germline, CDR1 is SGHTA, CDR2 FQGTGA. The CDR3 nucleotides are TGTGCCAGCAGCCCGACCCTACTAGCGGGCTCCTACAATGAGCAGTTCTTC. This encodes CASSPTLLAGSYNEQFF.

This rearrangement joins TRBV19 to TRBJ1-1; 7 bases match TRBD1. The CDR3 sequence is 13 residues long. Trimming took 10 bases from V and 7 from J; bases not matched to a gene: 12. Germline values: CDR1 LNHDA, CDR2 SQIVND (reference sequence). CDR3 sequence: CATQMGHRGEAFF. The CDR3, as DNA: TGTGCCACCCAAATGGGGCACAGGGGTGAAGCTTTCTTT.

The rearrangement uses TRBV29-1 and TRBJ2-3; 12 bases match TRBD2. Trimming at V came to 6 bases and at J to 6 bases, leaving 13 bases not matched to a gene. This CDR3 spans 16 amino acids. The V gene's germline CDR1 is SQVTM and CDR2 ANQGSEA. Here the CDR3 reads CSVTPLLAGGGDTQYF. In DNA, the CDR3 is TGCAGCGTGACCCCCCTTCTAGCGGGAGGGGGTGATACGCAGTATTTT.

The chain is built from TRBV7-2 and TRBJ2-1; D is ambiguous. CDR3 length equals 14 residues. CDR1 is SGHTA and CDR2 is FQGNSA in the germline V gene. V was cut by 5 bases and J by 2 bases, with 10 bases left in between. CDR3 residues: CASSPRPAYNEQFF. The CDR3 DNA follows: TGTGCCAGCAGCCCGAGGCCCGCCTACAATGAGCAGTTCTTC.

The rearrangement links TRBV7-6 to TRBJ2-5; a possible D gene is TRBD2 (6 bases). This CDR3 has 14 residues. V lost 3 bases to trimming and J lost 1 base, with 9 bases between them. Germline V gives CDR1 SGHVS, CDR2 FNYEAQ. CDR3 amino acids: CASSLGGAQETQYF. The CDR3 region has the DNA TGTGCCAGCAGCTTGGGGGGTGCCCAAGAGACCCAGTACTTC.

The V and J genes are TRBV5-1 and TRBJ2-1; TRBD2 matches at 10 bases. The length of the CDR3 is 14 residues. J gave up 5 bases and V 4 bases, and 3 bases lay outside the gene matches. Germline V gene data show CDR1 as SGHRS and CDR2 as YFSETQ. For the CDR3, the DNA is TGCGCCAGCAGCGGGACTAGCGAGAACAATGAGCAGTTCTTC. As protein: CASSGTSENNEQFF.

CDR3 nucleotide sequence: TGTGCCAGCAGCCCCGCGGGCACCTCCTACGAGCAGTACTTC. Protein sequence: CASSPAGTSYEQYF. The chain uses TRBV9 and TRBJ2-7; tentatively, D is TRBD2 (5 bases). Germline lookup yields CDR1 SGDLS and CDR2 YYNGEE. The CDR3 covers 14 residues. Trimming left V 4 bases short and J 0 bases short, with 11 bases between. The whole variable domain, remainder taken from reference TRBV9 and TRBJ2-7, is DSGVTQTPKHLITATGQRVTLRCSPRSGDLSVYWYQQSLDQGLQFLIQYYNGEERAKGNILERFSAQQFPDLHSELNLSSLELGDSALYFCASSPAGTSYEQYFGPGTRLTVT.

This chain uses TRBV7-6 with TRBJ1-4; a weak D match, TRBD1 (6 bases). Deletions cut 5 bases from V and 14 bases from J, with 18 bases between. Germline V lookup: CDR1 SGHVS, CDR2 FNYEAQ. This CDR3 is built from 13 residues. Written as DNA, the CDR3 is TGTGCCAGCAGCCCTCCCGCCCCAGGGGCTCTGTTTTTT. This translates into CASSPPAPGALFF.

For the CDR3, the DNA is TGTGCCAGCAGCTTCCGGTCGGCGAACACCGGGGAGCTGTTTTTT. It yields the protein CASSFRSANTGELFF. The chain links TRBV7-9 to TRBJ2-2; no clear D gene. CDR1 and CDR2 from the germline V gene are SEHNR and FQNEAQ (reference sequence). The V and J ends lost 3 bases and 0 bases respectively, with 8 bases between them. The CDR3 totals 15 residues.

The chain combines TRBV6-5 with TRBJ1-1, with 9 bases that match TRBD1. The CDR3 length is 13 residues. Trimming took 2 bases from V and 11 from J; bases not matched to a gene: 6. From germline, CDR1 is MNHEY and CDR2 SVGAGI. The CDR3 sequence: CASSYTWDREAFF. Written as DNA, the CDR3 is TGTGCCAGCAGTTACACCTGGGACAGGGAGGCTTTCTTT.

CDR3 bases: TGTGCCTGGAGACCATTGGACAGGGAACATGGCTACACCTTC. It yields the protein CAWRPLDREHGYTF. The chain carries TRBV30 and TRBJ1-2, with 8 bases that match TRBD1. The CDR3 sequence is 14 residues long. The germline V gene has CDR1 GTSNPN and CDR2 SVGIG (reference sequence). V trimming: 3 bases; J trimming: 6 bases; junction bases outside the gene matches: 9.

The gene calls are TRBV2 and TRBJ1-4, with 9 bases lining up with TRBD1. J gave up 8 bases and V 6 bases, and 7 bases lay outside the gene matches. This CDR3 has 14 amino acids. CDR1 is SNHLY and CDR2 is FYNNEI in the germline V gene. CDR3 coding DNA: TGTGCCAGCAGCTCGGACAGGGGCACCGAAAAACTGTTTTTT. It yields the protein CASSSDRGTEKLFF. Supplemented by reference TRBV2 and TRBJ1-4, the full variable domain reads EPEVTQTPSHQVTQMGQEVILRCVPISNHLYFYWYRQILGQKVEFLVSFYNNEISEKSEIFDDQFSVERPDGSNFTLKIRSTKLEDSAMYFCASSSDRGTEKLFFGSGTQLSVL.

The genes are TRBV11-2 and TRBJ2-5; 10 bases align to TRBD2. The CDR3 length is 16 residues. V lost 1 base and J lost 1; bases outside the gene matches: 3. Looked up from germline, CDR1 is SGHAT and CDR2 is FQNNGV. CDR3 region: CASSLVPSGGQETQYF. The CDR3 nucleotides are TGTGCCAGCAGCTTAGTGCCTAGCGGGGGCCAAGAGACCCAGTACTTC. The complete variable domain, with remaining parts taken from reference TRBV11-2 and TRBJ2-5, reads EAGVAQSPRYKIIEKRQSVAFWCNPISGHATLYWYQQILGQGPKLLIQFQNNGVVDDSQLPKDRFSAERLKGVDSTLKIQPAKLEDSAVYLCASSLVPSGGQETQYFGPGTRLLVL.

V gene TRBV7-9 combines with J gene TRBJ2-1, with D perhaps matching TRBD2 (6 bases). V was shortened by 5 bases and J by 2 bases, with 22 bases between the two germline ends. Per the germline V gene, CDR1 is SEHNR and CDR2 is FQNEAQ (reference sequence). The CDR3 has 18 amino acids. The CDR3 coding sequence is TGTGCCAGCAGCCGGCCCGGGGGACTCCTCGGACCCTACAATGAGCAGTTCTTC. Protein product: CASSRPGGLLGPYNEQFF.

V usage is TRBV2 and J usage is TRBJ1-3; TRBD1 matches 7 bases. J gave up 4 bases and V 4 bases, and 4 bases lay outside the gene matches. Germline V gives CDR1 SNHLY, CDR2 FYNNEI. CDR3 length: 14 residues. The CDR3 DNA follows: TGTGCCAGCAGTGTGACAGGGCCCGGAAACACCATATATTTT. This encodes CASSVTGPGNTIYF.

The CDR3 nucleotides read TGTGCCAGCACCAGGGTGGGCAGCAATCAGCCCCAGCATTTT. Protein sequence: CASTRVGSNQPQHF. The rearrangement uses TRBV6-1 and TRBJ1-5; a weak D match, TRBD1 (5 bases). CDR1 MNHNS and CDR2 SASEGT come from the germline V gene. Trimming removed 7 bases at V and 1 base at J, with 11 bases between. This CDR3 has 14 amino acids.

The genes are TRBV5-1 and TRBJ2-7, with D possibly TRBD1 on 6 matching bases. The CDR3 totals 13 residues. Trimming took 4 bases from V and 2 from J, leaving 10 bases between them. Germline V gene data show CDR1 as SGHRS and CDR2 as YFSETQ. In nucleotides, the CDR3 is TGCGCCAGCAGCCCCACAGGGACCTACGAGCAGTACTTC. This gives the protein CASSPTGTYEQYF.

V gene TRBV7-2 combines with J gene TRBJ2-3; weak D call: TRBD1 (5 bases). The CDR3 has 15 residues. Germline V gene lookup returns CDR1 SGHTA and CDR2 FQGNSA. The germline V and J ends were trimmed by 7 bases and 1 base, with 15 bases remaining between them. The CDR3 DNA follows: TGTGCCAGCACCGCTAGGGGAAGCGGCACAGATACGCAGTATTTT. Translated: CASTARGSGTDTQYF.

The chain recombines TRBV6-5 with TRBJ1-1; 11 nucleotides match TRBD1. The CDR3 spans 15 residues. V shed 5 bases and J 5 bases; nucleotides not matched to a gene: 7. Germline values: CDR1 MNHEY, CDR2 SVGAGI. The CDR3 bases are TGTGCCAGCAGTCAGGGGGGACAGGGGGGAACTGAAGCTTTCTTT. Translating gives CASSQGGQGGTEAFF.

The table lists this clone with a count of one. This chain joins TRBV4-3 and TRBJ1-1, with 7 bases that match TRBD1. Per germline, CDR1 LGHNA and CDR2 YSLEER. V lost 1 base, J lost 3 bases, and 8 bases stayed unmatched. This CDR3 comprises 16 residues. CDR3 amino acids: CASSQAEGAIYTEAFF. CDR3 bases: TGCGCCAGCAGCCAAGCTGAGGGGGCGATTTACACTGAAGCTTTCTTT.

The V call is TRBV6-5, the J call TRBJ2-7; 8 bases align to TRBD2. The CDR3 is 13 residues long. CDR1 and CDR2 from the germline V gene are MNHEY and SVGAGI. Trimming cost V 7 bases and J 3 bases; bases outside gene matches: 5. CDR3 coding DNA: TGTGCCAGCACCAGCGGGAGTAGCTACGAGCAGTACTTC. Its translation: CASTSGSSYEQYF.

CDR3 residues: CASSPRAPYEQYF. The CDR3 DNA is TGTGCCAGCAGTCCCAGGGCTCCGTACGAGCAGTACTTC. V is TRBV6-5 and J is TRBJ2-7; D possibly corresponds to TRBD1 (5 bases). The CDR3 runs to 13 residues. From germline, CDR1 is MNHEY and CDR2 SVGAGI. The ends were cut back, 5 bases at V and 4 bases at J, with 12 bases in the middle.

This clone was picked up a small number of times. V and J are TRBV5-4 and TRBJ1-4, with TRBD1 as a possible D gene (5 bases). This CDR3 region has 13 residues. The ends were cut back, 7 bases at V and 5 bases at J, with 12 bases in the middle. Looked up from germline, CDR1 is SGHNT and CDR2 is YYREEE (reference sequence). The CDR3 nucleotides are TGTGCCAGCCGCACAGGTCCGAATGAAAAACTGTTTTTT. This codes for CASRTGPNEKLFF.

The chain recombines TRBV7-3 with TRBJ2-2, with D uncertain. V was shortened by 5 bases and J by 4 bases, with 17 bases between the two germline ends. Per the germline V gene, CDR1 is SGHTA and CDR2 is FQGTGA. The CDR3 has 16 amino acids. The CDR3 DNA is TGTGCCAGCAGCCCATCGTCGGTGCCGAGCACCGGGGAGCTGTTTTTT. Amino acids: CASSPSSVPSTGELFF. Together with reference TRBV7-3 and TRBJ2-2, the CDR3 gives the full variable domain: GAGVSQTPSNKVTEKGKYVELRCDPISGHTALYWYRQSLGQGPEFLIYFQGTGAADDSGLPNDRFFAVRPEGSVSTLKIQRTERGDSAVYLCASSPSSVPSTGELFFGEGSRLTVL.